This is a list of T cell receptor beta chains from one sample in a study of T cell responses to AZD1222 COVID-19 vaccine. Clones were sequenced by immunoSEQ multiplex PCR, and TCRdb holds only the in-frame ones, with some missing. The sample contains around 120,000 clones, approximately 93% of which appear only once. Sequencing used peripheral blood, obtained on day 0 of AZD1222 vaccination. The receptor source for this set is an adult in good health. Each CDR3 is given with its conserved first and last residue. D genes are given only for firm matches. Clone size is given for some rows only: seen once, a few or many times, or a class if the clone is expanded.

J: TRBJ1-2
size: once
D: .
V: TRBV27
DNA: TGTGCCAGCAGTCGGACGGGGGGCTATGGCTACACCTTC
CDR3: CASSRTGGYGYTF

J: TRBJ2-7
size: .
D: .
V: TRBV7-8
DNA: TGTGCCAGCAGCCTGACCGGGGACCTTAGCTCCTACGAGCAGTACTTC
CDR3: CASSLTGDLSSYEQYF

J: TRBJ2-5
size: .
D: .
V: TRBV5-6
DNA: TGTGCCAGCAGCTACCAAGAGACCCAGTACTTC
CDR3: CASSYQETQYF

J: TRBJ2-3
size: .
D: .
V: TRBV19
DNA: TGTGCCAGTAGCCAACCGTCGGCAGGTACGCAGTATTTT
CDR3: CASSQPSAGTQYF

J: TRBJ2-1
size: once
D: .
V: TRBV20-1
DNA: TGCAGTGCTAGTGTATCGGGGAGTAGTATCAATGAGCAGTTCTTC
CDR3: CSASVSGSSINEQFF

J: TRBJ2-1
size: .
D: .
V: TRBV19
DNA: TGTGCCAGTACCCTCGGGGGTCCGAATGAGCAGTTCTTC
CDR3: CASTLGGPNEQFF

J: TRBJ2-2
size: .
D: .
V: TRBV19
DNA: TGTGCCAGTAGTATAGCAGCAGGGGGAGGGACCGGGGAGCTGTTTTTT
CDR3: CASSIAAGGGTGELFF

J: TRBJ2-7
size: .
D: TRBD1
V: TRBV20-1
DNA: TGCAGTGCTACTGACAGGGCAGAAGACGAGCAGTACTTC
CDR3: CSATDRAEDEQYF

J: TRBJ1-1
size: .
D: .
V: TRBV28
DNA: TGTGCCAGCAGTTCCCCGGGGTCGGGGTTGAACACTGAAGCTTTCTTT
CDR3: CASSSPGSGLNTEAFF

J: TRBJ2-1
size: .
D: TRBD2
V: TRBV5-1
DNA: TGCGCCAGCAGCTTGGCAGTAGCGGGGAGCTCCTACAATGAGCAGTTCTTC
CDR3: CASSLAVAGSSYNEQFF

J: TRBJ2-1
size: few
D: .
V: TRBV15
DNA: TGTGCCACCAGCAGTACTTTCGAGGGTGAGCAGTTCTTC
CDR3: CATSSTFEGEQFF

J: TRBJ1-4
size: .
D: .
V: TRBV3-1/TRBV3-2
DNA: TGTGCCAGCAGCCAAGATCGCTGGGGAGAGTTTGCAACTAATGAAAAACTGTTTTTT
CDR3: CASSQDRWGEFATNEKLFF

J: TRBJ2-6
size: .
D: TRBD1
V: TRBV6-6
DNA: TGTGCCAGCAGTCAAATGGGACAGCGCTTTCGCTCTGGGGCCAACGTCCTGACTTTC
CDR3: CASSQMGQRFRSGANVLTF

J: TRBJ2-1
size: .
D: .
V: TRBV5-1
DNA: TGCGCCAGCAGCTTGGTGGGGGTACCCTACAATGAGCAGTTCTTC
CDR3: CASSLVGVPYNEQFF

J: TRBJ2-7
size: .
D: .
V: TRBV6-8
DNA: TGTGCCAGCAGTTACTCGTTCTACGAGCAGTACTTC
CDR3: CASSYSFYEQYF

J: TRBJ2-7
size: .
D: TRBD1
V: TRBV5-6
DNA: TGTGCCAGCAGCTACGACAGGGCCCACGAGCAGTACTTC
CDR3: CASSYDRAHEQYF

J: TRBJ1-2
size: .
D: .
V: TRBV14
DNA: TGTGCCAGCAGCCAAGAAGGGGTCAGCTCTTACTATGGCTACACCTTC
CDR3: CASSQEGVSSYYGYTF

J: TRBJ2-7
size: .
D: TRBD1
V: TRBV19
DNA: TGTGCCAGTAGAACCCAGGGACAGGGTAGCGAGCAGTACTTC
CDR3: CASRTQGQGSEQYF

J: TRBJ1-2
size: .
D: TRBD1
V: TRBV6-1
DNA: TGTGCCAGCAGTGAAGTGGACAGGGGAACCTATGGCTACACCTTC
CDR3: CASSEVDRGTYGYTF

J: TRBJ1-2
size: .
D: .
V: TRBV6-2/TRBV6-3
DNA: TGTGCCAGCAGTTACGGCTATGGCTACACCTTC
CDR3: CASSYGYGYTF

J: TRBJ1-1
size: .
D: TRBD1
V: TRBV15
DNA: TGTGCCACCAGCAGAGGACAGGGACCTAACACTGAAGCTTTCTTT
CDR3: CATSRGQGPNTEAFF

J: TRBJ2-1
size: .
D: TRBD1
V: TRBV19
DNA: TGTGCCAGTAGTATGGGCAGGGGGCCGGTCAATGAGCAGTTCTTC
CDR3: CASSMGRGPVNEQFF

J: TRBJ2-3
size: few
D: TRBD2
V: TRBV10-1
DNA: TGCGCCAGCAGTGACCTAGCGGGAGGGCTTCCAGATACGCAGTATTTT
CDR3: CASSDLAGGLPDTQYF

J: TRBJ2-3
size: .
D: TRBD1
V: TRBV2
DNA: TGTGCCAGCATTCAATGGGGGGGACAGGGAGATACGCAGTATTTT
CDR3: CASIQWGGQGDTQYF

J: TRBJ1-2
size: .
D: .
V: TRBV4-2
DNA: TGTGCCAGCAGCTCGACGACAGGAAACTATGGCTACACCTTC
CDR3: CASSSTTGNYGYTF

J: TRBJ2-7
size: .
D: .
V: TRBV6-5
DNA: TGTGCCAGCAGCCATTCTAGCAACGAGCAGTACTTC
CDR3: CASSHSSNEQYF

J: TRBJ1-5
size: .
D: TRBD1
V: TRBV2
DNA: TGTGCCAGCAGTGAAGGGACAGGTAATCAGCCCCAGCATTTT
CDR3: CASSEGTGNQPQHF

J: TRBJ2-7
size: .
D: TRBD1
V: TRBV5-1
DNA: TGCGCCAGCAGCTTAAGGGGACAGGGGTCGGGCTACGAGCAGTACTTC
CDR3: CASSLRGQGSGYEQYF

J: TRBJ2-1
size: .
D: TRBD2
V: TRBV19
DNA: TGTGCCAGTAGAAGAGCGGGAAGGAGCTCCTACAATGAGCAGTTCTTC
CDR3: CASRRAGRSSYNEQFF

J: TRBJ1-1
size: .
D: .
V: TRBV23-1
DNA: TGCGCCAGCAGTCGGACAGCGGGCTTTAGTACTGAAGCTTTCTTT
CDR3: CASSRTAGFSTEAFF

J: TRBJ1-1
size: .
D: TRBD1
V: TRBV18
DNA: TGTGCCAGCTCACCTACCGGGACAGGGGGTACTGAAGCTTTCTTT
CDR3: CASSPTGTGGTEAFF

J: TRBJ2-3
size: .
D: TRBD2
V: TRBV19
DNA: TGTGCCAGTAGTTCCGGACTAGCGGGAGTCTACGCAGATACGCAGTATTTT
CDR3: CASSSGLAGVYADTQYF

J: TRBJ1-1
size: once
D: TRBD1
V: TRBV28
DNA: TGTGCCAGCAGTTTCCTGACAGGGGGGAACCCTGAAGCTTTCTTT
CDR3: CASSFLTGGNPEAFF

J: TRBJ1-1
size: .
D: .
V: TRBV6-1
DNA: TGTGCCAGCAGTGAAAGGTTGGGGGCTGAAGCTTTCTTT
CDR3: CASSERLGAEAFF

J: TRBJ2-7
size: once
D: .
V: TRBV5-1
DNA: TGCGCCAGCAGCTTGGGCAGGGTTACCTACGAGCAGTACTTC
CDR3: CASSLGRVTYEQYF

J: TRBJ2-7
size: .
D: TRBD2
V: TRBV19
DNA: TGTGCCAGTAGTATCGGGGCGGGAGTGCTGGAGCAGTACTTC
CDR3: CASSIGAGVLEQYF

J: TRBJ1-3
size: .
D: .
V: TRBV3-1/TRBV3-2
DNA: TGTGCCAGCGGGCCCAGCTCTGGAAACACCATATATTTT
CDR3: CASGPSSGNTIYF

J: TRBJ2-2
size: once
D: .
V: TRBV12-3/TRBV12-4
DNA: TGTGCCAGCAGTTTGAGCCCCGGGGAGCTGTTTTTT
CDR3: CASSLSPGELFF